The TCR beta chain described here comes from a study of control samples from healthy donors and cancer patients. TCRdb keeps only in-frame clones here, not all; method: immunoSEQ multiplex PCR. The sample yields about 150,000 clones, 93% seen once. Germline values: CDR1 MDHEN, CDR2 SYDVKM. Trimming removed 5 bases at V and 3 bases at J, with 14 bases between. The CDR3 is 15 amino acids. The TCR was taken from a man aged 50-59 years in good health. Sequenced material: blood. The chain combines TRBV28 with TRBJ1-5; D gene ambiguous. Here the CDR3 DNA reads TGTGCCAGCAGTCCCCCGGAAGGGCACAATCAGCCCCAGCATTTT. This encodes CASSPPEGHNQPQHF.